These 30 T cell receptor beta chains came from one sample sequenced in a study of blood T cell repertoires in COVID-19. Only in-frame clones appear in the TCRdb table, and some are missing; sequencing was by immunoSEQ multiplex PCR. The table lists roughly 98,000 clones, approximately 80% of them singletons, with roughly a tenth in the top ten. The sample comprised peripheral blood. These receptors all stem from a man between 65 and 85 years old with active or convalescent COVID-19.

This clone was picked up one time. In DNA, the CDR3 is TGTGCCAGTAGTAGAGGGGAGGTTAGCAATCAGCCCCAGCATTTT. As protein: CASSRGEVSNQPQHF. The chain recombines TRBV19 with TRBJ1-5; possible D gene TRBD1, 5 bases. CDR3 length: 15 amino acids. Trimming left V 4 bases short and J 0 bases short, with 10 bases between. The germline gives CDR1 LNHDA, CDR2 SQIVND (reference sequence).

CDR3 loop: CASSSAGSNQPQHF. The CDR3 DNA reads as TGTGCCAGCAGTTCGGCAGGTAGCAATCAGCCCCAGCATTTT. The V call is TRBV27, the J call TRBJ1-5, with D hard to call. Trimming cost V 4 bases and J 0 bases, with 7 bases left between them. The CDR3 extends over 14 amino acids. Germline V gene sequence: CDR1 MNHEY, CDR2 SMNVEV (reference sequence).

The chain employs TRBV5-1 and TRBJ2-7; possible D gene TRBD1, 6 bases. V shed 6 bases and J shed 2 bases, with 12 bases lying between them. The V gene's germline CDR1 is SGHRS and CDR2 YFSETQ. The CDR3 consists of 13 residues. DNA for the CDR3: TGCGCCAGCACCGCTGACAGGACCTACGAGCAGTACTTC. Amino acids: CASTADRTYEQYF. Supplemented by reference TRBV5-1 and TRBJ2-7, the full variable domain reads KAGVTQTPRYLIKTRGQQVTLSCSPISGHRSVSWYQQTPGQGLQFLFEYFSETQRNKGNFPGRFSGRQFSNSRSEMNVSTLELGDSALYLCASTADRTYEQYFGPGTRLTVT.

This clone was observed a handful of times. The CDR3 loop reads CASSTAAGVMNTEAFF. The CDR3 DNA reads as TGTGCCAGTAGTACCGCAGCGGGGGTGATGAACACTGAAGCTTTCTTT. The chain recombines TRBV19 with TRBJ1-1; a possible D gene is TRBD1 (5 bases). CDR3 length: 16 amino acids. V was cut by 4 bases and J by 0 bases, with 15 bases left in between. Germline lookup yields CDR1 LNHDA and CDR2 SQIVND (reference sequence).

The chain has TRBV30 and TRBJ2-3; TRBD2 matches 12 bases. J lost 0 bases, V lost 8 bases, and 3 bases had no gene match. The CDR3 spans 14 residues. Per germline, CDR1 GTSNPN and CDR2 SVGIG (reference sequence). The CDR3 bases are TGTGCCCGGACTAGCGGGGCTAGCACAGATACGCAGTATTTT. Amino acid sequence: CARTSGASTDTQYF.

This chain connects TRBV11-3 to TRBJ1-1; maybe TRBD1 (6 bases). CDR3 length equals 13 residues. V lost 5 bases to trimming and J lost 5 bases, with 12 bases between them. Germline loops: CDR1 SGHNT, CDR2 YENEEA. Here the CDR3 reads CASSLQGGTEAFF. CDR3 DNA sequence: TGTGCCAGCAGCCTACAGGGAGGGACTGAAGCTTTCTTT.

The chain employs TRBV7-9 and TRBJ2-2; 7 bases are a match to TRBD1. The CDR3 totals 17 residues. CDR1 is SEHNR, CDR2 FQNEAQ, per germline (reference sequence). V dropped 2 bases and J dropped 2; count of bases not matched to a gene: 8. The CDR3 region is CASSLYRRQGNTGELFF. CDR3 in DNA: TGTGCCAGCAGCTTATACCGAAGACAGGGAAACACCGGGGAGCTGTTTTTT.

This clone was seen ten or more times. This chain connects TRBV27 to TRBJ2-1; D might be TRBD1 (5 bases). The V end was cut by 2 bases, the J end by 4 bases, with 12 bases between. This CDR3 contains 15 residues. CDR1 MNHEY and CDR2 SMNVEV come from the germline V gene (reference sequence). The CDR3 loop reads CASSLRTSPYNEQFF. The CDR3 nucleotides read TGTGCCAGCAGTTTACGGACATCACCTTACAATGAGCAGTTCTTC.

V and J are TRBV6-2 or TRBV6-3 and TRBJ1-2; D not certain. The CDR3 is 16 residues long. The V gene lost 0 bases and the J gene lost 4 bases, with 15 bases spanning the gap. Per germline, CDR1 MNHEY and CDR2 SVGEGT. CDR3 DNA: TGTGCCAGCAGTTACTCGCGTTCCGCCCTACCCTATGGCTACACCTTC. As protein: CASSYSRSALPYGYTF.

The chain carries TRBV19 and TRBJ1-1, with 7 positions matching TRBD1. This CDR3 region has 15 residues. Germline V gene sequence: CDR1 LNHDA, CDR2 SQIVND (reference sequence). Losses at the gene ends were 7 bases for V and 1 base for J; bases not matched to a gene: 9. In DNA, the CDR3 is TGTGCCAGTACAAGAGGGGGCCCGAGGAACACTGAAGCTTTCTTT. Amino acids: CASTRGGPRNTEAFF.

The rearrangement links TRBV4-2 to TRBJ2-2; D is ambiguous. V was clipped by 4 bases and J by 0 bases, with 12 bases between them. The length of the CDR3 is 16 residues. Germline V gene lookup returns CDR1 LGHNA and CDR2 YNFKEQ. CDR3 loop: CASSPRHVSNTGELFF. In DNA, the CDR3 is TGTGCCAGCAGCCCCCGACACGTTTCGAACACCGGGGAGCTGTTTTTT.

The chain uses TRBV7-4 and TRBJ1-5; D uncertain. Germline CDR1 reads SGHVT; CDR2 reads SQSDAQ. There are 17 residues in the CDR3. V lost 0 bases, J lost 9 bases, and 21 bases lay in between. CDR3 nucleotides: TGTGCCAGCAGCTTAGCGCCCAGGAAGGAATTTCCAAGGCCCCAGCATTTT. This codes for CASSLAPRKEFPRPQHF.

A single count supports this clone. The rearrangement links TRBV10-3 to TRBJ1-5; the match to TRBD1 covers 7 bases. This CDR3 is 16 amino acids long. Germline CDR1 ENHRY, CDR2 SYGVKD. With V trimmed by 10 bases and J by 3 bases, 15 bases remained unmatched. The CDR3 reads CATRVETGTVNQPQHF. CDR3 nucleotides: TGTGCCACGCGGGTCGAAACCGGGACAGTCAATCAGCCCCAGCATTTT.

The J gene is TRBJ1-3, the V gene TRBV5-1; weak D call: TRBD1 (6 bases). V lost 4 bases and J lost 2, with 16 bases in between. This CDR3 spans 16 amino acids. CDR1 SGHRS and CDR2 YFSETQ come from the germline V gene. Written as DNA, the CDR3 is TGCGCCAGCAGCAACCAGCGCGAGGGGGCTGGAAACACCATATATTTT. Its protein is CASSNQREGAGNTIYF.

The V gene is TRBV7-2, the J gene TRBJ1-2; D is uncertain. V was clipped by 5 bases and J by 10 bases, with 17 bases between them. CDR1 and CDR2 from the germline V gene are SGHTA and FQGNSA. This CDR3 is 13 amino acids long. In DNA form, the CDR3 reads TGTGCCAGCAGCCTAGACCGGGTCGGTTACTACACCTTC. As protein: CASSLDRVGYYTF.

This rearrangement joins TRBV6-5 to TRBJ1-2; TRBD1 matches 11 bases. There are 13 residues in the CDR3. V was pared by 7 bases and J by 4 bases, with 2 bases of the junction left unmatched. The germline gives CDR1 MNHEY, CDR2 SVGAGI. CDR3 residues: CASKGQGGYGYTF. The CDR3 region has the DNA TGTGCCAGCAAGGGACAGGGGGGCTATGGCTACACCTTC.

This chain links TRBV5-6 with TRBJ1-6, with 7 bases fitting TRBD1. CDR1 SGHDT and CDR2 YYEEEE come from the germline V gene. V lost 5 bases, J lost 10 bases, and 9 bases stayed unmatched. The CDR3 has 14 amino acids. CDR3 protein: CASSIDRVGSPLHF. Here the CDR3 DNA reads TGTGCCAGCAGTATCGACAGGGTTGGATCACCCCTCCACTTT. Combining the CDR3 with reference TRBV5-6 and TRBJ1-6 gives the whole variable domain DAGVTQSPTHLIKTRGQQVTLRCSPKSGHDTVSWYQQALGQGPQFIFQYYEEEERQRGNFPDRFSGHQFPNYSSELNVNALLLGDSALYLCASSIDRVGSPLHFGNGTRLTVT.

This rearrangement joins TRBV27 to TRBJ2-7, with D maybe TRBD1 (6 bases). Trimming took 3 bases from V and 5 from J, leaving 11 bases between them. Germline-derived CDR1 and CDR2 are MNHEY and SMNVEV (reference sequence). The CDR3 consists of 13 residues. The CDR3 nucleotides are TGTGCCAGCAGTTTTAGGCAGGGGAACGAGCAGTACTTC. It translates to CASSFRQGNEQYF.

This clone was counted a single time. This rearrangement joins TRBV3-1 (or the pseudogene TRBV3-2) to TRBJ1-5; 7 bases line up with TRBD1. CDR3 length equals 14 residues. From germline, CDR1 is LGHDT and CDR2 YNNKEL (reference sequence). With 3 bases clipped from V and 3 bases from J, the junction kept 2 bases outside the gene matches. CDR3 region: CASSQTGFNQPQHF. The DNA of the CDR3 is TGTGCCAGCAGCCAGACAGGGTTCAATCAGCCCCAGCATTTT.

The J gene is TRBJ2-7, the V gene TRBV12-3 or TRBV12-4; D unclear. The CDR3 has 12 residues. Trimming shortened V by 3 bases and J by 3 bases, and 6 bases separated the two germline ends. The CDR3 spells CASSFSGYEQYF. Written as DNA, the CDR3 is TGTGCCAGCAGTTTTTCGGGCTACGAGCAGTACTTC.

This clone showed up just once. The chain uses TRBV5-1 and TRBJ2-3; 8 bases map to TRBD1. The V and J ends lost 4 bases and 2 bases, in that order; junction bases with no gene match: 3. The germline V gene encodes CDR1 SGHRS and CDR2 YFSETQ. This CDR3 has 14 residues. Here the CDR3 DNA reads TGCGCCAGCAGCGTGGACAGGGCCACAGATACGCAGTATTTT. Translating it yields CASSVDRATDTQYF.

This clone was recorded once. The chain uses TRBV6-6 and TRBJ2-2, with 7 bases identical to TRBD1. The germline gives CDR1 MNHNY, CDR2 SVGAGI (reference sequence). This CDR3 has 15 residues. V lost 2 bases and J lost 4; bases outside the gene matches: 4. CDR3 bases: TGTGCCAGCAGTTACCAGGACAGGTCCACCGGGGAGCTGTTTTTT. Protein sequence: CASSYQDRSTGELFF.

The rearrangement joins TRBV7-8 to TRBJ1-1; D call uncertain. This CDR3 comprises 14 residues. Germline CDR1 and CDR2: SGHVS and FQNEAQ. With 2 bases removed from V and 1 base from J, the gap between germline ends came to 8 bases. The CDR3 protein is CASSLMEGNTEAFF. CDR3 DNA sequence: TGTGCCAGCAGCTTAATGGAGGGGAACACTGAAGCTTTCTTT.

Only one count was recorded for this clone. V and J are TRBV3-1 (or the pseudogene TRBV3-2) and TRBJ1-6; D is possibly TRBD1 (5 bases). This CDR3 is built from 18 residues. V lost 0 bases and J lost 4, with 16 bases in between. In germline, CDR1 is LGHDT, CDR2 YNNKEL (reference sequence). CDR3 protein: CASSQERGWADYNSPLHF. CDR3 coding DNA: TGTGCCAGCAGCCAAGAAAGGGGCTGGGCGGATTATAATTCACCCCTCCACTTT.

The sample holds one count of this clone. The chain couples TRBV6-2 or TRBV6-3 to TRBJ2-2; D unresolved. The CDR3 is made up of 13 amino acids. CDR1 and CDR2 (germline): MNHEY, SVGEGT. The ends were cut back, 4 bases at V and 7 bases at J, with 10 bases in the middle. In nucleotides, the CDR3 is TGTGCCAGCAGTTTAAGCTTGTACGGGGAGCTGTTTTTT. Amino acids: CASSLSLYGELFF.

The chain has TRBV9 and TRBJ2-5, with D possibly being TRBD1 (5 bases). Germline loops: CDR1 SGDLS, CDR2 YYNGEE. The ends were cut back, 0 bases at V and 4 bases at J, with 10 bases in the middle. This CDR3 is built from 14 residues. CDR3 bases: TGTGCCAGCAGCGTAGGAGCAGGGCTAGAGACCCAGTACTTC. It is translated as CASSVGAGLETQYF. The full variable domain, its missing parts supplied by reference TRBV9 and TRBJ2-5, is DSGVTQTPKHLITATGQRVTLRCSPRSGDLSVYWYQQSLDQGLQFLIQYYNGEERAKGNILERFSAQQFPDLHSELNLSSLELGDSALYFCASSVGAGLETQYFGPGTRLLVL.

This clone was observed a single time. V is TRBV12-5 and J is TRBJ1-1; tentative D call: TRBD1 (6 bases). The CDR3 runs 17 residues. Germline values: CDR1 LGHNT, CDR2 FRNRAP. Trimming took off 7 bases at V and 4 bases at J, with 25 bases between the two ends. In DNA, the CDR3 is TGTGCTAGTGCCTTCCTCACAGGGCCCAGTCAAGGCACTGAAGCTTTCTTT. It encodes CASAFLTGPSQGTEAFF. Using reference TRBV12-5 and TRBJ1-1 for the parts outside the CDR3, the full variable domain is DARVTQTPRHKVTEMGQEVTMRCQPILGHNTVFWYRQTMMQGLELLAYFRNRAPLDDSGMPKDRFSAEMPDATLATLKIQPSEPRDSAVYFCASAFLTGPSQGTEAFFGQGTRLTVV.

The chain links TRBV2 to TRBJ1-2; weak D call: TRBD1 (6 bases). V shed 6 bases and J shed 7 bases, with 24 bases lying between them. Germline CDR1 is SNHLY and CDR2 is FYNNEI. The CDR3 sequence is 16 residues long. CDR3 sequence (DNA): TGTGCCAGCAGGGAACCAGGGGATATTAGTCGGGGTGGCTACACCTTC. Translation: CASREPGDISRGGYTF.

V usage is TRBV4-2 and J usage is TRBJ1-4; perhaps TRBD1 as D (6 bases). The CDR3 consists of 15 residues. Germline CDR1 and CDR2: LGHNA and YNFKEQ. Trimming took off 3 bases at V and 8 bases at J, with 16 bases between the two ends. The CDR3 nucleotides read TGTGCCAGCAGCCACCCGACAGGAGGAGAGGAAAAACTGTTTTTT. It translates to CASSHPTGGEEKLFF.

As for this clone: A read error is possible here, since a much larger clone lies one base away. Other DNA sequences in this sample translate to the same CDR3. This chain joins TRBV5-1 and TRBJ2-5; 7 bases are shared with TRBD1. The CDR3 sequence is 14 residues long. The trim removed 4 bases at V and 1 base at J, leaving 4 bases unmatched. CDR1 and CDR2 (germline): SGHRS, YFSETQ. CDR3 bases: TGCGCCAGCAGCCCCGGACAGGCCCAAGAGACCCAGTACTTC. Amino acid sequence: CASSPGQAQETQYF. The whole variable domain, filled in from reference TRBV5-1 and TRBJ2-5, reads KAGVTQTPRYLIKTRGQQVTLSCSPISGHRSVSWYQQTPGQGLQFLFEYFSETQRNKGNFPGRFSGRQFSNSRSEMNVSTLELGDSALYLCASSPGQAQETQYFGPGTRLLVL.